Listed below are T cell receptor beta chains from one sample, sequenced in a study of T cell repertoires in cytomegalovirus infection. One entry per CDR3 protein, called by TCRdb with MiXCR from the reads. The data show around 630,000 distinct CDR3 sequences, with approximately 24% seen just once and less than 10% held by the top ten. Sequenced sample: CD8+ T cells from PBMCs. Receptors originate from a human donor in good health (CMV status not recorded). Some clones in this sample may be carry-over from other donors' samples. CDR3s include the opening cysteine and the closing phenylalanine or tryptophan. A D gene is named only where the DNA matches it firmly. Clone size, where shown, is once, few, many, or a class for clones that have expanded.

D	V	J	size	DNA	CDR3
NA	TRBV28	TRBJ1-2	NA	TGTGCCAGCAGTTCCGGGGGAAGGGATCGGCAGCCAATCTACTATGGCTACACCTTC	CASSSGGRDRQPIYYGYTF
TRBD1	TRBV7-9	TRBJ1-2	many	TGTGCCAGCAGCTCCGGACAGGGGATACTTGGTGGCTACACCTTC	CASSSGQGILGGYTF
NA	TRBV6-5	TRBJ1-1	NA	TGTGCCAGCTTCGGGGGTCATGAAGCTTTCTTT	CASFGGHEAFF
TRBD2	TRBV28	TRBJ2-5	few	TGTGCCAGCAGTTTGGGGACTAGCTTGTCAGAGACCCAGTACTTC	CASSLGTSLSETQYF
NA	TRBV15	TRBJ2-1	few	TGTGCCACCAGCTCCCCAGACTGGGGTGGGGACAATGAGCAGTTCTTC	CATSSPDWGGDNEQFF
TRBD2	TRBV6-2/TRBV6-3	TRBJ2-1	few	TGTGCCAGCAGTTTTCAGCGGGGGGCCTCCTACAATGAGCAGTTCTTC	CASSFQRGASYNEQFF
NA	TRBV6-5	TRBJ1-1	few	TGTGCCAGCGGGGGGACTGAAGCTTTCTTT	CASGGTEAFF
TRBD1	TRBV27	TRBJ1-1	few	TGTGCCAGCAGCCAGGGGACAGGGTCAGAAGCTTTCTTT	CASSQGTGSEAFF
NA	TRBV18	TRBJ1-4	NA	TGTGCCAGCTCCGAACGAGGCAGTAATGAAAAACTGTTTTTT	CASSERGSNEKLFF
TRBD1	TRBV7-2	TRBJ1-1	many	TGTGCCAGCAGCGCGGACAGGGGAAGGGGCACTGAAGCTTTCTTT	CASSADRGRGTEAFF
NA	TRBV2	TRBJ2-3	few	TGTGCCAGCGTGAAAGATACGCAGTATTTT	CASVKDTQYF
TRBD2	TRBV28	TRBJ2-1	many	TGTGCCAGCAGCCCGGGACTAGCGGGGGCGAGATACAATGAGCAGTTCTTC	CASSPGLAGARYNEQFF
NA	TRBV20-1	TRBJ1-2	many	TGCAGTGCTATAAAGGGGCCCACTGGTGGCTACACCTTC	CSAIKGPTGGYTF
NA	TRBV4-3	TRBJ1-6	NA	TGCGCCAGCAGCCAAGATGGGGAGGGCCCGCATTCACCCCTCCACTTT	CASSQDGEGPHSPLHF
NA	TRBV28	TRBJ1-1	few	TGTGCCAGCAGTTTACCCCGACAGTCGATGAACACTGAAGCTTTCTTT	CASSLPRQSMNTEAFF
TRBD1	TRBV20-1	TRBJ1-2	NA	TGCAGTGTTCTAGACAGGGACTATGGCTACACCTTC	CSVLDRDYGYTF
TRBD2	TRBV20-1	TRBJ2-1	NA	TGCAGTGCTAGAGTGGTAGACGCGGGGGGACGGTTATACAATGAGCAGTTCTTC	CSARVVDAGGRLYNEQFF
NA	TRBV7-8	TRBJ2-1	many	TGTGCCAGCAGCTTTGACATCAATGAGCAGTTCTTC	CASSFDINEQFF
NA	TRBV7-2	TRBJ2-7	many	TGTGCCAGCAGCTTAAATGGATTTTGGTACGAGCAGTACTTC	CASSLNGFWYEQYF
TRBD2	TRBV3-1	TRBJ2-5	NA	TGTGCCAGCAGCCAAGACTGGGGGGGTATCCAAGAGACCCAGTACTTC	CASSQDWGGIQETQYF
NA	TRBV7-9	TRBJ2-3	NA	TGTGCCAGCAGCCCCCTAGGGACGGAACGCACAGATACGCAGTATTTT	CASSPLGTERTDTQYF
NA	TRBV15	TRBJ2-5	few	TGTGCCACCAGCCCCCGAATTTGGGCAGGGCAAGAGACCCAGTACTTC	CATSPRIWAGQETQYF
NA	TRBV20-1	TRBJ2-5	NA	TGCAGTGCCCTTAGGAGGGACCAAGAGACCCAGTACTTC	CSALRRDQETQYF
NA	TRBV12-3/TRBV12-4	TRBJ2-7	many	TGTGCCAGCAGTTCCACCCTGAAAGACTACGAGCAGTACTTC	CASSSTLKDYEQYF
NA	TRBV7-9	TRBJ2-1	NA	TGTGCCAGCAAAAGGGGACCGCTCAATGAGCAGTTCTTC	CASKRGPLNEQFF
NA	TRBV4-3	TRBJ2-5	few	TGCGCCAGCAGCCTGCGAGTCGACGGCCCTCAAGAGACCCAGTACTTC	CASSLRVDGPQETQYF
NA	TRBV5-6	TRBJ2-1	many	TGTGCCAGCAGCTTCCCCCCCGGGACAAGACAATTCTACAATGAGCAGTTCTTC	CASSFPPGTRQFYNEQFF
TRBD1	TRBV29-1	TRBJ1-3	NA	TGCAGCGTCCCGGGGGACAGCTCTGGAAACACCATATATTTT	CSVPGDSSGNTIYF
NA	TRBV14	TRBJ1-3	few	TGTGCCAGCAGCCAAGAAGGGAACACCATATATTTT	CASSQEGNTIYF
TRBD1	TRBV25-1	TRBJ2-6	NA	TGTGCCAGCAGTGATCCTAGCGGGACAGGGGGCAGTGGGGCCAACGTTCCGACTTTC	CASSDPSGTGGSGANVPTF
NA	TRBV7-2	TRBJ1-1	many	TGTGCCAGCAGCTTAGTGCCCCCGTTGAACACTGAAGCTTTCTTT	CASSLVPPLNTEAFF
NA	TRBV25-1	TRBJ2-7	NA	TGTGTCAGCAGTGTATCTGCGGGTGGCGGGGACGAGCAGTACTTC	CVSSVSAGGGDEQYF
TRBD1	TRBV27	TRBJ1-2	NA	TGTGCCAGCACCTCGATAGGGGGCACTAACTATGGCAACACCTTC	CASTSIGGTNYGNTF
NA	TRBV19	TRBJ2-1	NA	TGTGCCAGTAGTACACCCTCCCCAGCGGAAACACCGCCCAATGAGCAGTTCTTC	CASSTPSPAETPPNEQFF
TRBD1	TRBV29-1	TRBJ2-2	NA	TGTAGCGCTACAGGGGACCCGAACACCGGGGAGCTGTTTTTT	CSATGDPNTGELFF
NA	TRBV7-6	TRBJ1-6	many	TGTGCCAGCAGCTTGGGGGTGGGTTTCGAGGCATACTCACCCCTCCACTTT	CASSLGVGFEAYSPLHF
NA	TRBV2	TRBJ1-2	few	TGTGCCAGCTTGATTTCCCTCGAGGGAGGCTACACCTTC	CASLISLEGGYTF
TRBD1	TRBV19	TRBJ2-7	NA	TGTGCCAGTAGTATTTCAGGGGGCGGCGAGCAGTACTTC	CASSISGGGEQYF
NA	TRBV4-2	TRBJ2-5	NA	TGTGCCAGCAGCCAAGATAGGGGTGAGAGTGAGACCCAGTACTTC	CASSQDRGESETQYF
TRBD1	TRBV6-1	TRBJ1-5	few	TGTGCCAGCAGTGTTGACAGGGGGAATAGCAATCAGCCCCAGCATTTT	CASSVDRGNSNQPQHF
NA	TRBV2	TRBJ2-1	NA	TGTGCCAGCGAAGGGGGGGATGAGCAGTTCTTC	CASEGGDEQFF
NA	TRBV7-8	TRBJ1-5	NA	TGTGCCAGCAGCTTAGAAGGGCGGGTCAGACAGCCCCAGCATTTT	CASSLEGRVRQPQHF
TRBD1	TRBV28	TRBJ1-2	NA	TGTGCCAGCACCCTTACAGGGGGAGGGGATGGCTACACCTTC	CASTLTGGGDGYTF
NA	TRBV7-9	TRBJ1-1	NA	TGTGCCAGCAGCTTAGTCCTCGGAGGGGCTGAAGCTTTCTTT	CASSLVLGGAEAFF
TRBD1	TRBV11-1	TRBJ2-7	many	TGTGCCAGCAGCTGGACAGGGGTTTACGAGCAGTACTTC	CASSWTGVYEQYF
TRBD2	TRBV6-6	TRBJ2-5	few	TGTGCCAGCAGTTACTCGAAGCGGGGGGCGTCGGAGACCCAGTACTTC	CASSYSKRGASETQYF
NA	TRBV7-8	TRBJ2-1	many	TGTGCCAGCAGCTTAGAATGGGGAGTGGGCAATGAGCAGTTCTTC	CASSLEWGVGNEQFF
NA	TRBV28	TRBJ2-1	few	TGTGCCAGCGCCAGCCGGAGCTCCTACAATGAGCAGTTCTTC	CASASRSSYNEQFF
NA	TRBV28	TRBJ1-2	few	TGTGCCAGCAGTTTACCTGCCGGATACTATGGCTACACCTTC	CASSLPAGYYGYTF
NA	TRBV7-9	TRBJ2-2	many	TGTGCCAGCAGCATCCCTTACGCTCAGAACACCGGGGAGCTGTTTTTT	CASSIPYAQNTGELFF
NA	TRBV29-1	TRBJ1-2	NA	TGCAGCGGCGTTACGCAATCCGGGACGGGGAGAGGTGGATACTATGGCTACACCTTC	CSGVTQSGTGRGGYYGYTF
NA	TRBV14	TRBJ1-4	few	TGTGCCAGCAGCCTCCGGCGGGGTGAAAAACTGTTTTTT	CASSLRRGEKLFF
TRBD1	TRBV6-5	TRBJ2-7	many	TGTGCCAGCAGTTACTCGACAGGGAATAACGAGCAGTACTTC	CASSYSTGNNEQYF
NA	TRBV27	TRBJ1-5	many	TGTGCCAGCAGTTTTGGCGCGGATCAGCCCCAGCATTTT	CASSFGADQPQHF
NA	TRBV13	TRBJ2-1	NA	TGCGCCAGCAGCTTTCTGTGGGGCAATGAGCAGTTCTTC	CASSFLWGNEQFF
TRBD1	TRBV5-6	TRBJ1-5	NA	TGTGCCAGCAGCTTGGGGGCTAGGGGGCCTCAGCCCCAGCATTTT	CASSLGARGPQPQHF
TRBD2	TRBV28	TRBJ2-3	NA	TGTGCCAGCAGCCCCGCTAGCGGGGATGTTGCAGATACGCAGTATTTT	CASSPASGDVADTQYF